This TCR beta chain was recovered during a study of blood T cells in healthy people across ages. It was with a sample-barcoded 5' primer and a J-beta primer mix that a second PCR of about 6 to 12 cycles was run. MiXCR, applied by TCRdb to the 5' RACE reads, yields one record per CDR3 protein. This sample has hundreds of thousands of distinct CDR3 sequences; 49% occur once, and the top ten carry around a third. The germline gives CDR1 KGHSH, CDR2 LQKENI. The CDR3 sequence is 16 residues long. V lost 3 bases, J lost 2 bases, and 15 bases lay in between. The sequenced sample consisted of blood. The chain links TRBV18 to TRBJ2-3; a possible D gene is TRBD1 (6 bases). This clonotype originated in a woman aged 60 to 75 in good health. This CDR3 reads CASSPPSRDNTDTQYF. For the CDR3, the DNA is TGTGCCAGCTCACCGCCGTCCCGGGACAACACAGATACGCAGTATTTT.